This T cell receptor (beta chain) was found in a study of blood T cell repertoires in COVID-19. The CDR3 contains 13 residues. The V segment lost 5 bases and the J segment 5 bases; nucleotides outside the gene matches: 5. In germline, CDR1 is SQVTM, CDR2 ANQGSEA. The protocol was immunoSEQ multiplex PCR, while the TCRdb copy is restricted to in-frame clones and leaves out a portion. The sample contains 89,000 or so clones, 90% to 95% of which appear only once. This sequence originates from a human donor with active COVID-19. The donor label of this sample is uncertain. This sequence joins TRBV29-1 and TRBJ1-2; TRBD1 matches at 10 bases. The specimen was peripheral blood. The CDR3 coding sequence is TGCAGCGTTAGGGACAGGGGAATTTATGGCTACACCTTC. Protein sequence: CSVRDRGIYGYTF. Combining the CDR3 with reference TRBV29-1 and TRBJ1-2 gives the whole variable domain SAVISQKPSRDICQRGTSLTIQCQVDSQVTMMFWYRQQPGQSLTLIATANQGSEATYESGFVIDKFPISRPNLTFSTLTVSNMSPEDSSIYLCSVRDRGIYGYTFGSGTRLTVV.